Listed here are 26 T cell receptor beta chains from one sample, sequenced in a study of cytomegalovirus exposure and HLA in healthy donors. 13 Jbeta primers and 60 Vbeta primers were used for the PCR. Clones were read by immunoSEQ multiplex PCR, and TCRdb kept only the in-frame ones, dropping some. The sample includes about 180,000 clones, 70% to 85% of them seen just once. Specimen: PBMCs. The receptors stem from a woman in her sixties or seventies in good health and CMV-seropositive.

This chain uses TRBV19 with TRBJ1-1; 10 bases are a match to TRBD1. Looked up from germline, CDR1 is LNHDA and CDR2 is SQIVND (reference sequence). J lost 3 bases, V lost 5 bases, and 3 bases had no gene match. This CDR3 has 14 residues. The chain's CDR3 is CASSPGTGDTEAFF. The CDR3 DNA reads TGTGCCAGTAGTCCCGGGACAGGGGACACTGAAGCTTTCTTT.

The V gene is TRBV5-1, the J gene TRBJ2-7, with D maybe TRBD1 (6 bases). The CDR3 covers 15 residues. Trimming stripped 4 bases from V and 5 bases from J, with 19 bases between. Germline CDR1 SGHRS, CDR2 YFSETQ. The CDR3, as DNA: TGCGCCAGCAGCCCGACAGGACGTCGAAGCGACGAGCAGTACTTC. Translating it yields CASSPTGRRSDEQYF.

V usage is TRBV28 and J usage is TRBJ2-1; 9 bases line up with TRBD1. The ends lost 6 bases at V and 4 bases at J; junction bases unmatched: 16. The germline V gene encodes CDR1 MDHEN and CDR2 SYDVKM. This CDR3 comprises 18 residues. This CDR3 reads CASRIQGAVPTLYNEQFF. In DNA, the CDR3 is TGTGCCAGCAGAATACAGGGGGCGGTCCCCACGTTATACAATGAGCAGTTCTTC.

The chain carries TRBV28 and TRBJ1-1; 8 bases match TRBD1. The CDR3 runs 16 residues. Looked up from germline, CDR1 is MDHEN and CDR2 is SYDVKM. The trim removed 8 bases at V and 1 base at J, leaving 12 bases unmatched. In DNA form, the CDR3 reads TGTGCCAGCCCGGGGACAGGACAGAGATGGAACACTGAAGCTTTCTTT. Amino acid sequence: CASPGTGQRWNTEAFF.

This clone was counted once. The chain is built from TRBV9 and TRBJ1-2; TRBD1 matches 7 bases. The CDR3 length is 15 residues. V was clipped by 4 bases and J by 6 bases; unmatched bases: 12. Germline V gene sequence: CDR1 SGDLS, CDR2 YYNGEE. This chain's CDR3 is CASSQGVSAGNGYTF. The CDR3 bases are TGTGCCAGCAGCCAGGGGGTTAGCGCAGGGAATGGCTACACCTTC.

The V gene is TRBV6-1, the J gene TRBJ2-7, with D possibly TRBD2 on 6 matching bases. The germline V and J ends were trimmed by 7 bases and 5 bases, with 15 bases remaining between them. From germline, CDR1 is MNHNS and CDR2 SASEGT. The CDR3 consists of 13 residues. The CDR3 nucleotides read TGTGCCAGCATTGTGCGGGGAGCCGACGAGCAGTACTTC. It is translated as CASIVRGADEQYF.

V and J are TRBV14 and TRBJ1-2; 8 positions agree with TRBD1. With 0 bases clipped from V and 5 bases from J, the junction kept 5 bases outside the gene matches. This CDR3 spans 15 amino acids. Per the germline V gene, CDR1 is SGHDN and CDR2 is FVKESK. CDR3 bases: TGTGCCAGCAGCCAAGATGTTAGGACAGGGTATGGCTACACCTTC. Translation gives CASSQDVRTGYGYTF.

For this clone: An end of the junction does not agree with germline; a read error may underlie this. In DNA form, the CDR3 reads TGTGCTAGCAGCTTCATCGGGAGCCCCGGAGAGACCCAGTACTTC. This translates into CASSFIGSPGETQYF. The chain couples TRBV7-7 to TRBJ2-5, with D possibly TRBD2 on 6 matching bases. The CDR3 is 15 amino acids. Looked up from germline, CDR1 is SSHAT and CDR2 is FNYEAQ (reference sequence).

This clone has more than one count but fewer than ten. The junction departs from germline at one end; a sequencing error may be responsible. The V gene is TRBV7-9, the J gene TRBJ2-1; D might be TRBD2 (6 bases). The CDR3 is 13 residues long. Germline V gives CDR1 SEHNR, CDR2 FQNEAQ (reference sequence). The DNA for the CDR3 is TGTGCCAGCAGCTCTGGGACTGCGAATGATCAGTTCTTC. It encodes CASSSGTANDQFF.

The chain combines TRBV30 with TRBJ1-5; maybe TRBD1 (6 bases). Trimming pared 0 bases from V and 4 bases from J, leaving 13 bases between. This CDR3 comprises 15 residues. Germline lookup yields CDR1 GTSNPN and CDR2 SVGIG (reference sequence). CDR3 in DNA: TGTGCCTGGAGTGTACGTGGGCAGGGGAATCAGCCCCAGCATTTT. As protein: CAWSVRGQGNQPQHF.

CDR3 sequence (DNA): TGTGCCAGCAGCTTAATTAGCGGGGGGGCCACCGGGGAGCTGTTTTTT. This translates into CASSLISGGATGELFF. The rearrangement links TRBV11-3 to TRBJ2-2; 11 nucleotides match TRBD2. The J segment lost 4 bases and the V segment lost 2 bases, leaving 3 bases of the junction unmatched. Germline-derived CDR1 and CDR2 are SGHNT and YENEEA. This CDR3 region has 16 residues.

This clone was detected a few times. The V gene is TRBV6-5, the J gene TRBJ2-5, with D tentatively TRBD1 (6 bases). The V gene lost 4 bases and the J gene lost 0 bases, with 9 bases spanning the gap. The CDR3 loop spans 14 amino acids. Germline CDR1 and CDR2: MNHEY and SVGAGI. CDR3 in DNA: TGTGCCAGCAGTTTCCAGGGGTACCAAGAGACCCAGTACTTC. Protein: CASSFQGYQETQYF.

V gene TRBV28 combines with J gene TRBJ2-5; D unresolved. Trimming removed 4 bases from V and 4 bases from J, with 7 bases in between. Germline CDR1 MDHEN, CDR2 SYDVKM. The CDR3 length is 12 residues. CDR3 in DNA: TGTGCCAGCAGTTCCCAGATAGAGACCCAGTACTTC. Translation: CASSSQIETQYF.

In nucleotides, the CDR3 is TGTGCCAGCAGCTTAGCGACTAGGCTGAACACCGGGGAGCTGTTTTTT. It specifies CASSLATRLNTGELFF. The genes are TRBV7-2 and TRBJ2-2, with D possibly matching TRBD2 (6 bases). CDR3 length: 16 amino acids. Germline assignment: CDR1 SGHTA and CDR2 FQGNSA. V lost 0 bases, J lost 1 base, and 9 bases lay in between.

The genes are TRBV30 and TRBJ2-7; no definite D call. Germline lookup yields CDR1 GTSNPN and CDR2 SVGIG (reference sequence). V was trimmed by 4 bases and J by 3 bases, leaving 10 bases between them. The CDR3 has 12 amino acids. The CDR3 reads CAWNPAGYEQYF. CDR3 nucleotide sequence: TGTGCCTGGAACCCCGCAGGCTACGAGCAGTACTTC.

V gene TRBV15 combines with J gene TRBJ2-1; a weak D match, TRBD2 (5 bases). Deletions cut 7 bases from V and 0 bases from J, with 16 bases between. The CDR3 contains 16 residues. In germline, CDR1 is LNHNV, CDR2 YYDKDF (reference sequence). CDR3 protein: CATNRLRAHSYNEQFF. As DNA, the CDR3 is TGTGCCACCAATCGCTTGCGGGCGCACTCCTACAATGAGCAGTTCTTC.

This CDR3 reads CASSVDRGHQPQHF. The CDR3 coding sequence is TGTGCCAGCAGTGTGGACAGGGGGCATCAGCCCCAGCATTTT. The chain recombines TRBV6-5 with TRBJ1-5; TRBD1 matches at 11 bases. Germline V gene data show CDR1 as MNHEY and CDR2 as SVGAGI. V gave up 5 bases and J gave up 5 bases; unmatched junction bases: 2. CDR3 size: 14 residues.

DNA for the CDR3: TGTGCCAGCTCACCAGTCGGTACTCTAAACAGGGGTTTCAATCAGCCCCAGCATTTT. Protein product: CASSPVGTLNRGFNQPQHF. V and J are TRBV18 and TRBJ1-5; 7 bases agree with TRBD1. The CDR3 runs to 19 residues. CDR1 and CDR2 (germline): KGHSH, LQKENI. J lost 3 bases, V lost 2 bases, and 16 bases had no gene match.

The V and J genes are TRBV27 and TRBJ2-1, with D possibly matching TRBD2 (6 bases). V lost 4 bases, J lost 10 bases, and 14 bases lay in between. Germline CDR1 MNHEY, CDR2 SMNVEV (reference sequence). The CDR3 spans 13 residues. The CDR3: CASSSLPGAEQFF. The CDR3 DNA sequence: TGTGCCAGCAGTTCCCTCCCGGGAGCAGAGCAGTTCTTC.

V usage is TRBV5-6 and J usage is TRBJ2-7; 7 bases match TRBD2. The CDR3 consists of 14 residues. V lost 5 bases to trimming and J lost 3 bases; unmatched junction nucleotides: 8. CDR1 and CDR2 (germline): SGHDT, YYEEEE. The CDR3 is CASRTSGVSYEQYF. Here the CDR3 DNA reads TGTGCCAGCAGGACCAGCGGGGTAAGCTACGAGCAGTACTTC.

The gene calls are TRBV6-5 and TRBJ2-7; D may be TRBD2 (6 bases). V lost 5 bases to trimming and J lost 3 bases, with 17 bases between them. CDR1 and CDR2 from the germline V gene are MNHEY and SVGAGI. The CDR3 is 15 residues long. Written as DNA, the CDR3 is TGTGCCAGCAGTGCCGGCCAGCGGACTATCTACGAGCAGTACTTC. Its translation: CASSAGQRTIYEQYF.

The genes are TRBV30 and TRBJ2-3; 7 bases align to TRBD1. Germline CDR1 is GTSNPN and CDR2 is SVGIG (reference sequence). CDR3 length equals 13 residues. V was clipped by 2 bases and J by 4 bases; unmatched bases: 3. DNA for the CDR3: TGTGCCTGGAGTAGGACAGGAGCAGATACGCAGTATTTT. It codes for CAWSRTGADTQYF.

In its sample, this clone was seen a few times. The rearrangement links TRBV5-1 to TRBJ2-7, with TRBD2 identical over 14 bases. This CDR3 region has 15 residues. Germline lookup yields CDR1 SGHRS and CDR2 YFSETQ. Trimming at V came to 4 bases and at J to 6 bases, leaving 6 bases not matched to a gene. The CDR3 loop reads CASSPGLAGAFEQYF. Here the CDR3 DNA reads TGCGCCAGCAGCCCGGGACTAGCGGGAGCCTTCGAGCAGTACTTC. Drawing the rest from reference TRBV5-1 and TRBJ2-7, the complete variable domain is KAGVTQTPRYLIKTRGQQVTLSCSPISGHRSVSWYQQTPGQGLQFLFEYFSETQRNKGNFPGRFSGRQFSNSRSEMNVSTLELGDSALYLCASSPGLAGAFEQYFGPGTRLTVT.

Notes on this clone: The sample has other DNA sequences that encode this CDR3 too. The chain links TRBV30 to TRBJ1-1, with D uncertain. Trimming cost V 0 bases and J 1 base, with 6 bases left between them. The CDR3 contains 13 residues. Germline V gives CDR1 GTSNPN, CDR2 SVGIG (reference sequence). CDR3: CAWSVGGNTEAFF. The CDR3 DNA reads TGTGCCTGGAGTGTAGGAGGGAACACTGAAGCTTTCTTT.

This chain uses TRBV2 with TRBJ1-6, with TRBD1 matching 8 bases. The germline CDR1 and CDR2 sequences are SNHLY and FYNNEI. The V and J ends lost 3 bases and 7 bases, in that order; junction bases with no gene match: 8. This CDR3 comprises 16 residues. The CDR3 spells CASSDRGPPLNSPLHF. The CDR3 DNA sequence: TGTGCCAGCAGTGACAGGGGGCCGCCGCTGAATTCACCCCTCCACTTT.

This chain connects TRBV7-3 to TRBJ2-4; D might be TRBD2 (6 bases). With 0 bases removed from V and 9 bases from J, the gap between germline ends came to 12 bases. Germline V lookup: CDR1 SGHTA, CDR2 FQGTGA. This CDR3 region has 14 residues. The CDR3: CASSLTGGEGIQYF. The CDR3 coding sequence is TGTGCCAGCAGCTTAACCGGGGGAGAGGGCATTCAGTACTTC.